This TCR beta chain was identified during a study of blood T cell repertoires in COVID-19. CDR3 size: 14 residues. V gave up 0 bases and J gave up 5 bases, with 10 bases separating them. CDR1 LGHDT and CDR2 YNNKEL come from the germline V gene (reference sequence). Generated by immunoSEQ multiplex PCR, the TCRdb table keeps only in-frame clones and is missing some. The repertoire consists of fewer than 300,000 clones, with about four fifths occurring once and the leading ten covering about a sixth. The sequenced sample consisted of peripheral blood. The gene calls are TRBV3-1 (or the pseudogene TRBV3-2) and TRBJ2-5; tentative D call: TRBD2 (5 bases). The sequence was collected from a person aged 65 to 85 with COVID-19, enrolled during active disease. DNA for the CDR3: TGTGCCAGCAGCCAAGATCGGGGTTTCGAGACCCAGTACTTC. It yields the protein CASSQDRGFETQYF.